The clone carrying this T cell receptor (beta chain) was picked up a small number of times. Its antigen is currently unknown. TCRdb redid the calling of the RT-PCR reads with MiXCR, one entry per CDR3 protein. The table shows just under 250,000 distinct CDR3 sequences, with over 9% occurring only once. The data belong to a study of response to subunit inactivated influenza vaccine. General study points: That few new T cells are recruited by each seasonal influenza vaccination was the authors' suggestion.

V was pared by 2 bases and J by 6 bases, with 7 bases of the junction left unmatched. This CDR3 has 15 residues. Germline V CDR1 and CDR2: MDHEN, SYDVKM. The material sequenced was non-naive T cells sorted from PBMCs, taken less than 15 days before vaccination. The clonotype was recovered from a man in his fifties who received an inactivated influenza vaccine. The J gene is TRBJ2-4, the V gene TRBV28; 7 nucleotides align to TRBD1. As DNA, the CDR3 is TGTGCCAGCAGTTTAGGTTTTAACAGGGGAAACATTCAGTACTTC. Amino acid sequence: CASSLGFNRGNIQYF.